A selection of T cell receptor beta chains follows, all from one sample in a study of blood T cell repertoires in COVID-19. The method was immunoSEQ multiplex PCR; TCRdb's version includes in-frame clones alone and lacks a portion of them. The sample contains approximately 240,000 clones, almost 85% of which appear only once. Material for sequencing was peripheral blood. All receptors derive from a man aged 50-60 years with acute or convalescent COVID-19. Both conserved end residues are part of each CDR3. Fields, in order: V gene, J gene, CDR3 protein.

>TRBV24-1|TRBJ2-1
CATQLADEQFF
>TRBV28|TRBJ1-5
CASSFGGVNQPQHF
>TRBV28|TRBJ2-7
CASSSHPGQSYEQYF
>TRBV4-2|TRBJ2-3
CASSQIRVSATDTQYF
>TRBV11-2|TRBJ2-5
CASSKDREETQYF
>TRBV25-1|TRBJ2-5
CASSESARGRETQYF
>TRBV6-1|TRBJ2-7
CASSEPRGTGGWREQYF
>TRBV5-1|TRBJ1-1
CASSLGQISEAFF
>TRBV4-2|TRBJ2-7
CASSQIAGGAYEQYF
>TRBV11-1|TRBJ2-7
CASSLIGVEQYF
>TRBV6-6|TRBJ2-2
CASSYTGIFTGELFF
>TRBV10-1|TRBJ2-7
CASSESGRSEQYF
>TRBV5-6|TRBJ2-4
CASSRLVGIQYF
>TRBV30|TRBJ1-2
CAWSNDPTESYGYTF
>TRBV6-5|TRBJ2-3
CASSYTYRGRRDTQYF
>TRBV11-3|TRBJ2-5
CASSRGAQRRETQYF
>TRBV11-2|TRBJ2-7
CASSHGQGAYEQYF
>TRBV11-2|TRBJ2-7
CASSALGGAYEQYF
>TRBV5-1|TRBJ1-6
CASSGRDRGASPLHF
>TRBV9|TRBJ1-4
CASSVHWDTETNEKLFF
>TRBV3-1/TRBV3-2|TRBJ2-1
CASSLLARVQFF
>TRBV19|TRBJ2-7
CASSVGGGAGNYEQYF
>TRBV4-2|TRBJ2-7
CASSQGPSYEQYF
>TRBV16|TRBJ1-1
CASSPLGQGALRGFMNTEAFF
>TRBV5-4|TRBJ1-2
CASSSPDRGARLYGYTF
>TRBV7-9|TRBJ2-2
CASSSQQGTGELFF
>TRBV4-1|TRBJ2-7
CASSQTGNLYEQYF
>TRBV9|TRBJ1-2
CASSLSGTFYGYTF
>TRBV20-1|TRBJ1-1
CSAQGSEAFF
>TRBV5-1|TRBJ2-2
CASSFALRTGELFF
>TRBV14|TRBJ2-2
CASSPFGGSSGELFF
>TRBV2|TRBJ1-1
CASRLQGADTEAFF
>TRBV18|TRBJ2-1
CASSPFETGGFNEQFF
>TRBV6-5|TRBJ2-6
CASRGAGSGANVLTF